This is a list of T cell receptor beta chains from one sample in a study of shared clonotypes between healthy human individuals. Clones were sequenced by immunoSEQ multiplex PCR, and TCRdb holds only the in-frame ones, with some missing. Here the sample spans 2 million to 2.5 million clones, more than 80% being singletons. What was sequenced was naive CD4+ T cells from PBMCs. These receptors were taken from a young man in good health. Some clones in this sample may be carry-over from other donors' samples. The CDR3 runs from the conserved cysteine through the conserved F or W. D genes are given only for firm matches. The size entry is marked missing in some rows and otherwise reads once, few, many or a size class.

TRBJ2-7	TRBV27	-	-	CASTWTGVSGEQYF	TGTGCCAGCACCTGGACGGGGGTCTCTGGCGAGCAGTACTTC
TRBJ2-3	TRBV6-4	-	TRBD2	CASSSGLAGPYTQYF	TGTGCCAGCAGTTCGGGACTAGCGGGACCCTATACGCAGTATTTT
TRBJ2-5	TRBV9	-	-	CASSAGPGGGETQYF	TGTGCCAGCAGCGCCGGACCGGGGGGCGGGGAGACCCAGTACTTC
TRBJ1-3	TRBV5-6	-	TRBD1	CASTRGTTGNTIYF	TGTGCCAGCACCAGGGGGACCACTGGAAACACCATATATTTT
TRBJ1-2	TRBV7-8	-	-	CASSTQGFNYGYTF	TGTGCCAGCAGCACTCAGGGGTTTAACTATGGCTACACCTTC
TRBJ1-2	TRBV7-9	-	TRBD1	CASRPGTAYGYTF	TGTGCCAGCAGGCCTGGGACAGCCTATGGCTACACCTTC
TRBJ2-5	TRBV18	-	-	CASSNYYREETQYF	TGTGCCAGCTCCAATTATTACAGGGAAGAGACCCAGTACTTC
TRBJ2-7	TRBV5-1	-	TRBD1	CASSTGTGSHEQYF	TGCGCCAGCAGCACCGGGACAGGGAGTCACGAGCAGTACTTC
TRBJ2-5	TRBV19	-	-	CASSMGRNQETQYF	TGTGCCAGTAGTATGGGACGTAACCAAGAGACCCAGTACTTC
TRBJ2-3	TRBV5-1	once	TRBD1	CASSGADRGTDTQYF	TGCGCCAGCAGCGGAGCCGACAGGGGCACAGATACGCAGTATTTT
TRBJ2-5	TRBV10-3	-	TRBD2	CAISRHEGLAGKETQYF	TGTGCCATCAGCCGTCACGAAGGGCTAGCGGGAAAAGAGACCCAGTACTTC
TRBJ1-5	TRBV6-5	-	TRBD1	CASSPTGAQPQHF	TGTGCCAGCAGCCCGACAGGGGCGCAGCCCCAGCATTTT
TRBJ1-1	TRBV5-1	-	TRBD1	CASSSGQVNTEAFF	TGCGCCAGCAGCAGTGGACAGGTAAACACTGAAGCTTTCTTT
TRBJ1-1	TRBV7-3	-	TRBD1	CASSSSGGYGTEAFF	TGTGCCAGCAGCTCGTCAGGGGGCTATGGCACTGAAGCTTTCTTT
TRBJ1-1	TRBV6-4	-	-	CASSDYTGVAFF	TGTGCCAGCAGTGACTACACAGGTGTCGCTTTCTTT
TRBJ1-3	TRBV7-2	-	-	CASSLVQGRNTIYF	TGTGCCAGCAGCTTAGTGCAGGGACGAAACACCATATATTTT
TRBJ2-1	TRBV11-3	-	-	CASSSGQGKRGTYNEQFF	TGTGCCAGCAGCTCCGGACAGGGAAAGCGGGGCACCTACAATGAGCAGTTCTTC
TRBJ2-5	TRBV5-3	-	-	CARSGGVGETQYF	TGTGCCAGAAGCGGTGGGGTAGGAGAGACCCAGTACTTC
TRBJ1-5	TRBV27	once	-	CASSLRPYSNQPQHF	TGTGCCAGCAGTCTCAGACCGTATAGCAATCAGCCCCAGCATTTT
TRBJ1-5	TRBV2	-	TRBD1	CASVSGQLNQPQHF	TGTGCCAGCGTTTCGGGACAGCTCAATCAGCCCCAGCATTTT
TRBJ2-7	TRBV6-5	-	TRBD1	CASSSTGGPYEQYF	TGTGCCAGCAGTAGCACAGGGGGTCCCTACGAGCAGTACTTC
TRBJ1-1	TRBV7-3	-	-	CASSEGGNTEAFF	TGTGCCAGCAGCGAGGGGGGAAACACTGAAGCTTTCTTT
TRBJ2-5	TRBV7-2	-	TRBD2	CASSLAVLAGEETQYF	TGTGCCAGCAGCTTAGCTGTTCTGGCGGGAGAGGAGACCCAGTACTTC
TRBJ1-5	TRBV27	-	-	CASSWTFGSNQPQHF	TGTGCCAGCAGCTGGACATTCGGTAGCAATCAGCCCCAGCATTTT
TRBJ2-3	TRBV5-1	-	-	CASRDTLTGDTQYF	TGCGCCAGCAGGGACACGCTCACGGGGGATACGCAGTATTTT
TRBJ1-5	TRBV5-8	-	-	CASSLHIQPQHF	TGTGCCAGCAGCCTCCATATTCAGCCCCAGCATTTT
TRBJ2-1	TRBV28	once	-	CASITRDGNEQFF	TGTGCCAGCATCACCCGGGACGGCAATGAGCAGTTCTTC
TRBJ1-5	TRBV7-2	-	-	CASSFMSRGVSQPQHF	TGTGCCAGCAGCTTTATGTCCAGGGGTGTTAGTCAGCCCCAGCATTTT
TRBJ2-7	TRBV11-2	-	-	CASSLERWLVYEQYF	TGTGCCAGCAGCTTAGAACGCTGGCTCGTGTACGAGCAGTACTTC
TRBJ2-7	TRBV28	-	-	CASSVGKTYEQYF	TGTGCCAGCAGTGTTGGCAAAACCTACGAGCAGTACTTC
TRBJ1-1	TRBV6-6	-	TRBD1	CASTSSRGVTEAFF	TGTGCCAGCACCTCTTCCAGGGGGGTCACTGAAGCTTTCTTT
TRBJ2-5	TRBV29-1	-	TRBD1	CSGRTGEETQYF	TGCAGCGGAAGGACAGGGGAAGAGACCCAGTACTTC
TRBJ2-7	TRBV18	-	-	CASSPGGQAYEQYF	TGTGCCAGCTCACCAGGAGGCCAGGCCTACGAGCAGTACTTC
TRBJ1-3	TRBV6-6	-	TRBD1	CASKGGQGLTIYF	TGTGCCAGCAAGGGTGGACAGGGGCTCACCATATATTTT
TRBJ1-3	TRBV2	-	-	CASREQGSGNTIYF	TGTGCCAGCAGAGAACAGGGCTCTGGAAACACCATATATTTT
TRBJ1-1	TRBV7-9	-	-	CASSFWGTDAEAFF	TGTGCCAGCAGCTTCTGGGGTACTGACGCTGAAGCTTTCTTT
TRBJ2-1	TRBV7-2	-	-	CASLPGRQYNEQFF	TGTGCCAGCCTACCGGGACGGCAATACAATGAGCAGTTCTTC
TRBJ1-1	TRBV27	-	-	CASSKTRTYTEAFF	TGTGCCAGCAGTAAAACGCGGACGTACACTGAAGCTTTCTTT
TRBJ1-4	TRBV7-2	-	-	CASSPSDTATNEKLFF	TGTGCCAGCAGCCCAAGCGACACTGCAACTAATGAAAAACTGTTTTTT
TRBJ1-1	TRBV20-1	-	-	CSASRDFAFF	TGCAGTGCTAGCCGGGACTTCGCTTTCTTT
TRBJ2-2	TRBV7-9	-	-	CASSLINRYTGELFF	TGTGCCAGCAGCTTAATAAACCGGTACACCGGGGAGCTGTTTTTT
TRBJ2-7	TRBV5-1	-	-	CASSLDSEGLEQYF	TGCGCCAGCAGCTTGGACTCCGAGGGCCTCGAGCAGTACTTC
TRBJ1-5	TRBV9	-	-	CASNSDGLDNQPQHF	TGTGCCAGCAACTCTGACGGGCTAGACAATCAGCCCCAGCATTTT
TRBJ1-1	TRBV7-9	-	-	CASSQKPQGRDTEAFF	TGTGCCAGCAGCCAAAAGCCGCAGGGGAGGGACACTGAAGCTTTCTTT
TRBJ1-2	TRBV27	-	-	CASSARGRGYGYTF	TGTGCCAGCAGTGCCAGGGGCAGGGGCTATGGCTACACCTTC
TRBJ2-1	TRBV7-2	-	-	CASSLASSYNEQFF	TGTGCCAGCAGCTTAGCGTCCTCCTACAATGAGCAGTTCTTC
TRBJ1-2	TRBV27	-	TRBD1	CASSPYRGMRGYTF	TGTGCCAGCAGTCCCTACAGGGGAATGAGAGGCTACACCTTC
TRBJ2-6	TRBV25-1	-	-	CAAGHFSGANVLTF	TGTGCCGCAGGTCACTTCTCTGGGGCCAACGTCCTGACTTTC
TRBJ1-1	TRBV7-3	-	TRBD1	CASSPGGGVTEAFF	TGTGCCAGCAGCCCAGGAGGGGGCGTCACTGAAGCTTTCTTT
TRBJ2-1	TRBV19	once	TRBD1	CASNPGTGPGYEQFF	TGTGCCAGTAACCCCGGGACAGGCCCCGGGTATGAGCAGTTCTTC
TRBJ2-7	TRBV28	-	TRBD2	CASSPGTSVGWQYF	TGTGCCAGCAGCCCCGGGACTAGCGTAGGATGGCAGTACTTC
TRBJ1-2	TRBV4-2	once	-	CASSQDVGLGANYGYTF	TGTGCCAGCAGCCAAGATGTGGGGTTGGGGGCTAACTATGGCTACACCTTC
TRBJ2-3	TRBV27	once	TRBD1	CASSLWTGRADTQYF	TGTGCCAGCAGTTTATGGACAGGACGGGCAGATACGCAGTATTTT